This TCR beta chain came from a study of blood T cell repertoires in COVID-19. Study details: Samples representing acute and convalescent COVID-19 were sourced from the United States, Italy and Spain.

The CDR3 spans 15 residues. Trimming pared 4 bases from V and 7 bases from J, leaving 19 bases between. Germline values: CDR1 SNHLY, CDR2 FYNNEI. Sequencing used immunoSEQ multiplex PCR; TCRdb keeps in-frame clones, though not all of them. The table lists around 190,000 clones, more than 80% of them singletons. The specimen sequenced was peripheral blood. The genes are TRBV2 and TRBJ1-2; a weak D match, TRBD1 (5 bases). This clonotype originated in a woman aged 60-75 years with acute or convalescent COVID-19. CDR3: CASSVRGASSGGYTF. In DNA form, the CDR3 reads TGTGCCAGCAGTGTAAGGGGCGCGTCCTCAGGTGGCTACACCTTC. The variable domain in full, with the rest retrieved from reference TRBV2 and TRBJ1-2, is EPEVTQTPSHQVTQMGQEVILRCVPISNHLYFYWYRQILGQKVEFLVSFYNNEISEKSEIFDDQFSVERPDGSNFTLKIRSTKLEDSAMYFCASSVRGASSGGYTFGSGTRLTVV.